The T cell receptor (beta chain) under discussion was sequenced for a study of T cell repertoires in cytomegalovirus infection. TCRdb re-called the reads through MiXCR, storing one row per CDR3 protein. The sample has about 740,000 distinct CDR3 sequences, approximately 40% seen once; the top ten hold around 2.8%. The CDR3 is 14 residues long. The V end was cut by 5 bases, the J end by 4 bases, with 11 bases between. Per the germline V gene, CDR1 is SEHNR and CDR2 is FQNEAQ (reference sequence). The clonotype comes from a human donor in good health (CMV status not recorded). Some clones in this sample may be carry-over from other donors' samples. Sequences were obtained from PBMCs. The J gene is TRBJ1-4, the V gene TRBV7-9; D possibly corresponds to TRBD1 (6 bases). The CDR3 reads CASSHGQNNEKLFF. CDR3 DNA: TGTGCCAGCAGCCACGGACAGAATAATGAAAAACTGTTTTTT.